The TCR beta chain described here comes from a study of CD8 T cells in ankylosing spondylitis. About this clonotype: Its specificity is not known.

Overall study results and limits: Blood from ankylosing spondylitis patients appeared to carry a characteristic roughly 8-variant TCR beta motif.

A single record per CDR3 protein comes from TCRdb applying MiXCR to the 5' RACE reads. The sample consists of around 430,000 distinct CDR3 sequences, roughly 18% of them appearing once. Trimming at V came to 7 bases and at J to 3 bases, leaving 5 bases not matched to a gene. The germline CDR1 and CDR2 sequences are MRHNA and SNTAGT. The CDR3 runs 13 residues. This clonotype was sampled from a male donor with ankylosing spondylitis. The sample consisted of blood, either unsorted or a sorted T cell fraction (not recorded which). The chain recombines TRBV6-4 with TRBJ1-1; TRBD1 matches at 7 bases. The CDR3 nucleotides are TGTGCCAGCAAGAACAGGGGTGACACTGAAGCTTTCTTT. Translating it yields CASKNRGDTEAFF.